A single sample is the source of the 20 T cell receptor beta chains below, sequenced in a study of response to subunit inactivated influenza vaccine. One entry per CDR3 protein, called by TCRdb with MiXCR from the RT-PCR reads. The sample holds about 700,000 distinct CDR3 sequences, about 15% seen once. The starting material was PBMCs from blood, obtained less than 13 days after vaccination. The receptors were gathered from a man aged 45 to 65 who received an inactivated influenza vaccine.

J is TRBJ2-7 and V is TRBV3-1; 9 nucleotides agree with TRBD1. The CDR3 totals 15 residues. V lost 3 bases to trimming and J lost 3 bases; unmatched junction nucleotides: 6. Per the germline V gene, CDR1 is LGHDT and CDR2 is YNNKEL (reference sequence). CDR3 sequence reads: CASSHPQGADYEQYF. CDR3 DNA sequence: TGTGCCAGCAGCCACCCACAGGGGGCCGACTACGAGCAGTACTTC.

Ten or more counts support this clonotype. The chain links TRBV7-9 to TRBJ1-5; D not resolved. The V end lost 1 base, the J end lost 6 bases, and 7 bases lay between the germline ends. The germline gives CDR1 SEHNR, CDR2 FQNEAQ (reference sequence). CDR3 length: 13 residues. CDR3 in amino acids: CASSLGEAQPQHF. In DNA, the CDR3 is TGTGCCAGCAGCTTAGGGGAGGCTCAGCCCCAGCATTTT.

This clonotype has more than one count but fewer than ten. The chain is built from TRBV28 and TRBJ2-7; 11 nucleotides line up with TRBD2. The junction had 7 bases not matched to a gene; V was cut back by 6 bases and J by 3 bases. Germline CDR1 and CDR2: MDHEN and SYDVKM. This CDR3 has 15 amino acids. Here the CDR3 DNA reads TGTGCCAGCAGGCTGTCCGGGACTAGCGGCTACGAGCAGTACTTC. Translated, it gives CASRLSGTSGYEQYF. Full variable domain (missing parts from reference TRBV28 and TRBJ2-7): DVKVTQSSRYLVKRTGEKVFLECVQDMDHENMFWYRQDPGLGLRLIYFSYDVKMKEKGDIPEGYSVSREKKERFSLILESASTNQTSMYLCASRLSGTSGYEQYFGPGTRLTVT.

The rearrangement uses TRBV20-1 and TRBJ2-7; 7 bases line up with TRBD1. This CDR3 has 13 amino acids. The germline V gene has CDR1 DFQATT and CDR2 SNEGSKA (reference sequence). V shed 0 bases, J shed 3 bases, and the junction held 2 bases outside the gene matches. Written as DNA, the CDR3 is TGCAGTGCTAGAGATTCAGGGGGCTACGAGCAGTACTTC. Amino acids: CSARDSGGYEQYF.

This clonotype came up a few times. The chain recombines TRBV25-1 with TRBJ2-5; 7 bases agree with TRBD1. V dropped 4 bases and J dropped 1; count of bases not matched to a gene: 3. The CDR3 totals 14 residues. The germline V gene has CDR1 MGHDK and CDR2 SYGVNS. The CDR3 nucleotides are TGTGCCAGCAGTGTCGGGACAGCCCAAGAGACCCAGTACTTC. The encoded protein is CASSVGTAQETQYF.

The V call is TRBV29-1, the J call TRBJ2-3, with D unresolved. Trimming took 0 bases from V and 2 from J, leaving 12 bases between them. This CDR3 has 15 amino acids. The germline V gene has CDR1 SQVTM and CDR2 ANQGSEA. In DNA, the CDR3 is TGCAGCGTTGAAGAGGTAGGCAGAGTCACAGATACGCAGTATTTT. Its protein product is CSVEEVGRVTDTQYF.

This clonotype was counted many times. The rearrangement joins TRBV3-1 to TRBJ2-7; D may match TRBD1 or TRBD2 (5 bases each). The CDR3 is 14 residues long. Trimming left V 4 bases short and J 7 bases short, with 17 bases between. CDR1 and CDR2 from the germline V gene are LGHDT and YNNKEL (reference sequence). CDR3 in amino acids: CASSPFPGAREQYF. The CDR3, as DNA: TGTGCCAGCAGCCCTTTCCCCGGGGCTAGGGAGCAGTACTTC.

This clonotype was counted between two and nine times. This sequence joins TRBV20-1 and TRBJ1-6; D gene unclear. Per the germline V gene, CDR1 is DFQATT and CDR2 is SNEGSKA (reference sequence). The CDR3 totals 20 residues. Trimming stripped 1 base from V and 0 bases from J, with 22 bases between. CDR3 in DNA: TGCAGTGCTAGAGTTGGTTCGGCAGCAGTTTTGAGCTCCTATAATTCACCCCTCCACTTT. Translated: CSARVGSAAVLSSYNSPLHF.

This clonotype was seen only a few times. The chain has TRBV4-1 and TRBJ2-1; 7 positions agree with TRBD1. The germline V gene encodes CDR1 MGHRA and CDR2 YSYEKL. V lost 2 bases and J lost 2; bases outside the gene matches: 9. The CDR3 consists of 17 residues. The CDR3, as DNA: TGCGCCAGCAGCCAACCACAGGGGCCCCTGGCCTACAATGAGCAGTTCTTC. This translates into CASSQPQGPLAYNEQFF.

The rearrangement uses TRBV7-9 and TRBJ2-3, with a weak D call TRBD2 (7 bases). Germline V gene data show CDR1 as SEHNR and CDR2 as FQNEAQ (reference sequence). Trimming cost V 5 bases and J 5 bases, with 20 bases left between them. The CDR3 is 16 amino acids. The CDR3 loop is CASSQGGGRPVDTQYF. CDR3 nucleotide sequence: TGTGCCAGCAGCCAAGGGGGGGGGCGCCCCGTAGATACGCAGTATTTT. The full variable domain, in which reference TRBV7-9 and TRBJ2-3 provide the parts outside the CDR3, is DTGVSQNPRHKITKRGQNVTFRCDPISEHNRLYWYRQTLGQGPEFLTYFQNEAQLEKSRLLSDRFSAERPKGSFSTLEIQRTEQGDSAMYLCASSQGGGRPVDTQYFGPGTRLTVL.

The chain has TRBV12-3 or TRBV12-4 and TRBJ2-1; a weak D match, TRBD2 (7 bases). V dropped 6 bases and J dropped 9 bases, with 21 bases sitting between them. The CDR3 extends over 15 amino acids. CDR3 amino acids: CASSQYGGALGEQFF. The CDR3 nucleotides are TGTGCCAGCAGCCAATATGGGGGGGCCCTGGGTGAGCAGTTCTTC.

This clonotype was observed a handful of times. The junction and the germline gene differ at one end; a read error may be behind it. The chain couples TRBV28 to TRBJ2-3; D assignment may be TRBD1 or TRBD2 (7 bases each). This CDR3 contains 15 residues. Germline lookup yields CDR1 MDHEN and CDR2 SYDVKM. As DNA, the CDR3 is TGTGCCAGCAGTTTACAGGGGGGGGGCACGGATACGCAGTATTTT. It encodes CASSLQGGGTDTQYF.

This clonotype was recorded only once. The chain uses TRBV7-2 and TRBJ2-7, with 11 bases fitting TRBD2. With V trimmed by 5 bases and J by 3 bases, 6 bases remained unmatched. There are 15 residues in the CDR3. CDR1 SGHTA and CDR2 FQGNSA come from the germline V gene. The CDR3 region is CASSRRTSGYYEQYF. The CDR3 DNA is TGTGCCAGCAGCCGGAGGACTAGCGGGTACTACGAGCAGTACTTC.

V and J are TRBV20-1 and TRBJ2-7; D perhaps matches TRBD2 (6 bases). Germline values: CDR1 DFQATT, CDR2 SNEGSKA (reference sequence). The CDR3 loop spans 13 amino acids. V lost 5 bases and J 5 bases, leaving 16 bases between the germline ends. This chain's CDR3 is CSARDWPGDEQYF. The CDR3 DNA is TGCAGTGCTCGTGACTGGCCGGGAGACGAGCAGTACTTC.

This chain connects TRBV12-3 or TRBV12-4 to TRBJ2-7, with 11 bases fitting TRBD2. The junction had 3 bases not matched to a gene; V was cut back by 6 bases and J by 5 bases. CDR3 length: 13 residues. The CDR3, as DNA: TGTGCCAGCAGAACGGGACTAGCGGACGAGCAGTACTTC. This gives the protein CASRTGLADEQYF.

This chain links TRBV11-2 with TRBJ1-5; the match to TRBD1 covers 9 bases. Germline lookup yields CDR1 SGHAT and CDR2 FQNNGV. The CDR3 extends over 18 amino acids. The ends lost 3 bases at V and 0 bases at J; junction bases unmatched: 9. CDR3 sequence: CASSLGQGSLDSNQPQHF. The CDR3 nucleotides are TGTGCCAGCAGCTTGGGACAGGGCTCTTTAGATAGCAATCAGCCCCAGCATTTT.

In this sample, this clonotype turned up a few times. The chain combines TRBV9 with TRBJ2-3; 8 bases agree with TRBD2. Germline V CDR1 and CDR2: SGDLS, YYNGEE. V was clipped by 4 bases and J by 5 bases; unmatched bases: 15. This CDR3 region has 17 residues. CDR3 DNA sequence: TGTGCCAGCAGCCCATTACTCTACGGGAGGGGAGGAGATACGCAGTATTTT. It specifies CASSPLLYGRGGDTQYF.

This clonotype was counted at least ten times. The genes are TRBV5-1 and TRBJ2-7; D unresolved. The CDR3 has 17 amino acids. Trimming shortened V by 0 bases and J by 1 base, and 17 bases separated the two germline ends. From germline, CDR1 is SGHRS and CDR2 YFSETQ. CDR3 sequence reads: CASSLAWSSRVSYEQYF. CDR3 nucleotide sequence: TGCGCCAGCAGCTTGGCCTGGTCATCTCGGGTGTCCTACGAGCAGTACTTC.

This clonotype was observed a few times. The chain is built from TRBV15 and TRBJ2-1; D perhaps matches TRBD1 (6 bases). The CDR3 spans 15 residues. CDR1 is LNHNV, CDR2 YYDKDF, per germline (reference sequence). Trimming took 2 bases from V and 6 from J, leaving 14 bases between them. The CDR3 sequence: CATSRTRDTPNEQFF. CDR3 bases: TGTGCCACCAGCAGAACCCGGGACACACCCAATGAGCAGTTCTTC.

V and J are TRBV5-1 and TRBJ2-1; no reliable D call. The CDR3 runs 15 residues. V lost 2 bases and J 0 bases, leaving 9 bases between the germline ends. Germline V CDR1 and CDR2: SGHRS, YFSETQ. CDR3 sequence (DNA): TGCGCCAGCAGCTTAACGCGGACCTCCTACAATGAGCAGTTCTTC. Translating it yields CASSLTRTSYNEQFF.